This entry features one T cell receptor beta chain sequence. TCRdb independently ran MiXCR on the 5' RACE reads; one entry per CDR3 protein. In the table there are about 41,000 distinct CDR3 sequences, 29% of which are singletons. The sequence derives from a female donor with breast cancer. Sequences were obtained from memory CD4+ T cells sorted from a lymph node. Subset specified: memory CD4+ T cells, CD4+CD45RO+CD25-.

CDR3 loop: CASRGTPVQSGRPYNEQFF. The CDR3 DNA reads TGCGCCAGCAGGGGGACGCCGGTACAAAGCGGGCGCCCCTACAATGAGCAGTTCTTC. This chain uses TRBV5-1 with TRBJ2-1; TRBD2 is a possible D gene (6 bases). The CDR3 has 19 residues. Trimming left V 5 bases short and J 2 bases short, with 26 bases between. CDR1 SGHRS and CDR2 YFSETQ come from the germline V gene.